This is a list of T cell receptor beta chains from one sample in a study of T cells in Graves' hyperthyroidism and ophthalmopathy. Each CDR3 protein gets one entry after TCRdb re-called the multiplex PCR reads with MiXCR. The table records approximately 210,000 distinct CDR3 sequences, roughly 17% of them present only once. Sequencing input: blood. All receptors come from a man between 50 and 59 years old with Graves' hyperthyroidism. The CDR3 runs from the conserved cysteine through the conserved F or W. The order of the fields is D gene, V gene, J gene, clone size, CDR3 DNA, CDR3 protein. D genes are given only for firm matches. Part of the rows lack a size; the others show once, few, many or a class for expanded clones.

>TRBD2|TRBV20-1|TRBJ2-5|-
TGCAGTGCTAGATCGCTAGCGGGAATGGAGACCCAGTACTTC
CSARSLAGMETQYF
>TRBD2|TRBV20-1|TRBJ2-3|-
TGCAGTGCTAGATACGGAACTAGCGGGACCCATAAGGCCACAGATACGCAGTATTTT
CSARYGTSGTHKATDTQYF
>-|TRBV30|TRBJ1-3|-
TGTGCCTGGAGTGTCCCAGTCGGAAACACCACACATTTT
CAWSVPVGNTTHF
>-|TRBV27|TRBJ2-1|many
TGTGCCAGCAGTTTAGATGGCGGGACGAGGGTCTATGAGCAGTTCTTC
CASSLDGGTRVYEQFF
>TRBD2|TRBV2|TRBJ2-7|many
TGTGCCAGCAGTCTAGCGGGAGGACACCAATCCTACGAGCAGTACTTC
CASSLAGGHQSYEQYF
>-|TRBV19|TRBJ2-1|-
TGTGCCAGTAGTGCCGCCTGGGGGGGAGGGGGCTCCTACAATGAGCAGTTCTTC
CASSAAWGGGGSYNEQFF
>TRBD1|TRBV2|TRBJ2-7|many
TGTGCCAGCAGCAGGGGGCAATACGAGCAGTACTTC
CASSRGQYEQYF
>TRBD1|TRBV28|TRBJ2-1|-
TGTGCCAGCAGTCGACCGGGACAGGGCGGGAATGAGCAGTTCTTC
CASSRPGQGGNEQFF
>TRBD1|TRBV20-1|TRBJ2-2|many
TGCAGTGCTTCCGGGACAGACACCGGGGAGCTGTTTTTT
CSASGTDTGELFF
>TRBD2|TRBV2|TRBJ2-7|-
TGTGCCAGCAGTCTCGGGACTAGCAATAACGAGCAGTACTTC
CASSLGTSNNEQYF
>-|TRBV12-3/TRBV12-4|TRBJ2-3|many
TGTGCCAGCAGCAAGGGTGGGGCTTCCACAGATACGCAGTATTTT
CASSKGGASTDTQYF
>-|TRBV20-1|TRBJ1-5|-
TGCAGTGCTAGAGACGGGGCAGGGTTTAGCAATCAGCCCCAGCATTTT
CSARDGAGFSNQPQHF
>TRBD1|TRBV29-1|TRBJ2-5|-
TGCAGCGTTCAGGGGGTAGCTTTGGAGACCCAGTACTTC
CSVQGVALETQYF
>-|TRBV7-2|TRBJ1-6|-
TGTGCCAGCAACGTAGAGGTGCCTAATTCACCCCTCCACTTT
CASNVEVPNSPLHF
>-|TRBV4-1|TRBJ2-1|few
TGCGCCAGCAGCCAAGGGGCCCGTACCGATGAGCAGTTCTTC
CASSQGARTDEQFF
>-|TRBV28|TRBJ1-5|many
TGTGCCAGCAGTACCCCTGGGACCGGGGGTGATCAGCCCCAGCATTTT
CASSTPGTGGDQPQHF
>-|TRBV3-1|TRBJ1-5|many
TGTGCCAGCAGCCAAGGGAATCAGCCCCAGCATTTT
CASSQGNQPQHF
>-|TRBV6-1|TRBJ2-2|-
TGTGCCGGCAGTGATTGGAGGAAAACCGGGGAGCTGTTTTTT
CAGSDWRKTGELFF
>TRBD1|TRBV10-3|TRBJ1-5|few
TGTGCCACCCAAGACAGGGATAATCAGCCCCAGCATTTT
CATQDRDNQPQHF
>-|TRBV11-2|TRBJ2-7|many
TGTGCCAGCAGCGCCTCGGCTGGTACCTACGAGCAGTACTTC
CASSASAGTYEQYF
>-|TRBV3-2|TRBJ2-7|many
TGTGCCAGCAGCCAAGATCCGGGAACTGGCGAGCAGTACTTC
CASSQDPGTGEQYF
>-|TRBV28|TRBJ2-3|few
TGTGCCAGCAGTTTAATTGCAGGGGTTCATAGGGTGACGACAGATACGCAGTATTTT
CASSLIAGVHRVTTDTQYF
>TRBD1|TRBV5-1|TRBJ1-3|-
TGCGCCAGCAGCCGACAGGGTTCTGGAAACACCATATATTTT
CASSRQGSGNTIYF
>TRBD1|TRBV7-9|TRBJ1-4|-
TGTGCCAGCAGCTTCGGACAGGGGGAGGTTGGCTTGGATGAAAAACTGTTTTTT
CASSFGQGEVGLDEKLFF
>-|TRBV6-1|TRBJ2-1|few
TGTGCCACCAAAGGGGATACCTACAATGAGCAGTTCTTC
CATKGDTYNEQFF
>-|TRBV2|TRBJ2-7|many
TGTGCCAGCAGTGACACCACGTACGAGCAGTACTTC
CASSDTTYEQYF
>TRBD1|TRBV19|TRBJ1-5|-
TGTGCCACCCGAGGGGCAGGGGGATTTGGCAATCAGCCCCAGCATTTT
CATRGAGGFGNQPQHF
>-|TRBV6-1|TRBJ1-4|few
TGTGCCAGCAGTGAAGCGGTCCGAGGGGCAGGCGGTAATGAAAAACTGTTTTTT
CASSEAVRGAGGNEKLFF
>TRBD2|TRBV7-9|TRBJ2-5|-
TGTGCCAGCAGCTTAGAAAGAAGCGGGGACTTGCCGGGGACCCAGTACTTC
CASSLERSGDLPGTQYF